This T cell receptor beta chain was found in a study of vaccination effects on CD4 cells after COVID-19. With approximately ten days of culture completed, CD4+ T cells were isolated. Cultures got half-medium changes with IL-2 on days 3 and 7. As for this clone: Antigen specificity is unknown.

Using immunoSEQ multiplex PCR, the repertoire was profiled, and TCRdb retains in-frame clones only, with some absent. The sample yields approximately 46,000 clones, around four fifths seen once. The CDR3 runs to 18 residues. This TCR was recovered from a human donor who had a prior SARS-CoV-2 infection. The input for sequencing was CD4+ T cells from PBMCs cultured without peptide, taken before COVID-19 vaccination. The V and J genes are TRBV12-2 and TRBJ2-7; the D call TRBD2 from the table was never checked on the DNA. TRBV12-2 is shown as a pseudogene. CDR3 in DNA: TGTGCAAGTCGCTTAACCAATTGGGGACTAGCGAGCAACTACGAGCAGTACTTC. Its protein is CASRLTNWGLASNYEQYF.